The clone carrying this TCR beta chain was seen more than once but under ten times. This sample was included in a study of CD8+ T cells in alopecia areata. It was from alopecia areata patients that lesional scalp punch biopsies and peripheral blood were collected. Sorted out of PBMCs were CD4+ T cells and CD8+ T cells. The CDR3 contains 11 residues. J was trimmed by 9 bases and V by 8 bases; bases with no gene match: 5. Looked up from germline, CDR1 is SGHTA and CDR2 is FQGNSA. Sequencing used cDNA as its template, made by extracting RNA and reverse transcribing it. TCRdb's table, derived via immunoSEQ multiplex PCR, lists solely in-frame clones and lacks some. The sample carries 110,000 or so clones, 35% to 40% recorded once.

Sequenced: CD4+ T cells sorted from blood. The sequence was obtained from a human donor with alopecia areata. This chain links TRBV7-2 with TRBJ2-5; 8 nucleotides line up with TRBD2. The CDR3 DNA reads TGTGCCAGCCGACTAGCGTGGGCCCAGTACTTC. Residues: CASRLAWAQYF.